This T cell receptor (beta chain) was sequenced for a study of human T cells and chemical hapten exposure. The CDR3 spans 13 residues. Germline V gene lookup returns CDR1 SQVTM and CDR2 ANQGSEA. V was pared by 7 bases and J by 12 bases, with 9 bases of the junction left unmatched. Time point noted: pre-sensitization, week 0. Described treatment: therapeutic diphenylcyclopropenone sensitization with weekly scalp DPC. Per the authors' pipeline: With a range of roughly 20,000 to 690,600, the median per sample was roughly 91,000 TCRs. TCRdb called the RACE reads again in MiXCR, with one record for every CDR3 protein. The V and J calls come from TCRdb's annotation, not from the publication. This table has about 60,000 distinct CDR3 sequences, approximately 11% appearing once.

This receptor was taken from a woman aged 40 to 50 with alopecia areata. Some clones in this sample may be carry-over from other donors' samples. The chain combines TRBV29-1 with TRBJ2-3; 14 bases are shared with TRBD2. The sequencing used whole blood, collected in connection with sensitization to the hapten diphenylcyclopropenone (DPC). In nucleotides, the CDR3 is TGCAGCGGGGACGGGACTAGCGGGGGCTTACAGTATTTT. It encodes CSGDGTSGGLQYF.